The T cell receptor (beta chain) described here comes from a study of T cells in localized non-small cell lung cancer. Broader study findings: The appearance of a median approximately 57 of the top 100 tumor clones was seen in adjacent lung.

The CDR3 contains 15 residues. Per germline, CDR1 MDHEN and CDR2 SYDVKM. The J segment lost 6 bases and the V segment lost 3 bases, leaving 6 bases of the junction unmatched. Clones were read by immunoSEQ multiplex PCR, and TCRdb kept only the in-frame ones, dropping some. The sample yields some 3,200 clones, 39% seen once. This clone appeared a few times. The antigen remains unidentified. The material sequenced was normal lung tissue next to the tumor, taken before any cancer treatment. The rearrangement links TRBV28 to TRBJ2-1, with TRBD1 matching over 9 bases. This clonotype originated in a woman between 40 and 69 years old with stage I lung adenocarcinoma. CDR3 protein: CASSFSRTGANEQFF. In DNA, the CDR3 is TGTGCCAGCAGTTTTTCCAGGACAGGGGCCAATGAGCAGTTCTTC. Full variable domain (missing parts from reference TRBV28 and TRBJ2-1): DVKVTQSSRYLVKRTGEKVFLECVQDMDHENMFWYRQDPGLGLRLIYFSYDVKMKEKGDIPEGYSVSREKKERFSLILESASTNQTSMYLCASSFSRTGANEQFFGPGTRLTVL.